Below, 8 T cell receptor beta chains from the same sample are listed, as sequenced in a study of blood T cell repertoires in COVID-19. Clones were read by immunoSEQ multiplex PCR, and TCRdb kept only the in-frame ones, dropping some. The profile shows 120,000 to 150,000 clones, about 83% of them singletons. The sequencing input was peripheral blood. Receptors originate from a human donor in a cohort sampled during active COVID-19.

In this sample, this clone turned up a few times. CDR3 in DNA: TGCGCCAGCAGCTTGGGACAGTCTAATTCACCCCTCCACTTT. This translates into CASSLGQSNSPLHF. The chain couples TRBV5-1 to TRBJ1-6; TRBD1 is a possible D gene (5 bases). Germline CDR1 reads SGHRS; CDR2 reads YFSETQ. CDR3 length: 14 amino acids. V lost 0 bases to trimming and J lost 6 bases, with 7 bases between them.

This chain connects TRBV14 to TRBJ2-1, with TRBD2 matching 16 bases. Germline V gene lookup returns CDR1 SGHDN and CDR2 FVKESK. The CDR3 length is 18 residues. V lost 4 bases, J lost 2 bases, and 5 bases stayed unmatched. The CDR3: CASSLGLAGGFAYNEQFF. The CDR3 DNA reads TGTGCCAGCAGCCTGGGACTAGCGGGAGGGTTCGCCTACAATGAGCAGTTCTTC.

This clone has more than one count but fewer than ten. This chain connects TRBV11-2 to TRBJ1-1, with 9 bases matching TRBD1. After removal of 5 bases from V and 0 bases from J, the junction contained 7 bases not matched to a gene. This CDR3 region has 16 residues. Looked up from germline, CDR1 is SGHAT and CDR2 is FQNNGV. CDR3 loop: CASSQTGGRLNTEAFF. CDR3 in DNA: TGTGCCAGCAGCCAAACAGGGGGCAGACTGAACACTGAAGCTTTCTTT.

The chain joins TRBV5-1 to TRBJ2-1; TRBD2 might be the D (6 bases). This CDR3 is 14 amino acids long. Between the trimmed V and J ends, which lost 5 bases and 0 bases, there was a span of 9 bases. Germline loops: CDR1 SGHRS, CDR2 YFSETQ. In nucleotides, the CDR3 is TGCGCCAGCAGACAACTAGCCTCCTACAATGAGCAGTTCTTC. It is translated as CASRQLASYNEQFF. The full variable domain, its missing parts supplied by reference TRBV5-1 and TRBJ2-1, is KAGVTQTPRYLIKTRGQQVTLSCSPISGHRSVSWYQQTPGQGLQFLFEYFSETQRNKGNFPGRFSGRQFSNSRSEMNVSTLELGDSALYLCASRQLASYNEQFFGPGTRLTVL.

This chain's CDR3 is CASKLTGYNEKLFF. The CDR3 DNA sequence: TGTGCCAGCAAGTTAACAGGTTACAATGAAAAACTGTTTTTT. The V and J genes are TRBV6-5 and TRBJ1-4; D might be TRBD1 (5 bases). The CDR3 extends over 14 amino acids. Germline-derived CDR1 and CDR2 are MNHEY and SVGAGI. V lost 7 bases to trimming and J lost 5 bases, with 14 bases between them.

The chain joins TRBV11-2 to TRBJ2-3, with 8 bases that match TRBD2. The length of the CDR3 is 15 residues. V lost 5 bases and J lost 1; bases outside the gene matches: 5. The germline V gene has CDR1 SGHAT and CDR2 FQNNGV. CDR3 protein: CASSQSGRGTDTQYF. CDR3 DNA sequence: TGTGCCAGCAGCCAAAGCGGGAGAGGCACAGATACGCAGTATTTT.

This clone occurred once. This CDR3 reads CASSQSTVPYEQYF. DNA of the CDR3: TGCGCCAGCAGCCAATCGACAGTTCCCTACGAGCAGTACTTC. The V and J genes are TRBV5-1 and TRBJ2-7, with TRBD1 as a possible D gene (5 bases). V was clipped by 4 bases and J by 2 bases, with 13 bases between them. In germline, CDR1 is SGHRS, CDR2 YFSETQ. There are 14 residues in the CDR3.

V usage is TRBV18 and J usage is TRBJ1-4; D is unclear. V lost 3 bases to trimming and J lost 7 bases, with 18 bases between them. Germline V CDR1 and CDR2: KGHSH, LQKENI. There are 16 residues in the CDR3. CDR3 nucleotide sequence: TGTGCCAGCTCACCCCCTGGAGATCGGCGTAGTGAAAAACTGTTTTTT. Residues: CASSPPGDRRSEKLFF.